The text below deals with one TCR beta chain. Its matching antigen is unknown. From the 5' RACE reads, TCRdb called clonotypes with MiXCR, one entry per CDR3 protein. The sample records 350,000 to 450,000 distinct CDR3 sequences, 28% being singletons. This CDR3 spans 14 amino acids. Germline V gene data show CDR1 as SGHTA and CDR2 as FQGNSA. The V end lost 5 bases, the J end lost 0 bases, and 10 bases lay between the germline ends. This record belongs to a study of T-cell memory formation after mild COVID-19. Broader study findings: In pre-infection memory, a portion of responding clones appeared, which suggested that cross-reactive memory joined. Whether day 37 second-wave clones are SARS-CoV-2-specific was not confirmed. Clones that contracted clustered mainly in CM and EM if CD4+ and in EMRA if CD8+.

J is TRBJ1-1 and V is TRBV7-2; no firm D call. This clonotype originated in an adult woman who had mild COVID-19 (a few samples of this study predate the infection). Cell type and time point are not known. Input material: PBMCs or a T cell subset sorted from them (not recorded which). As DNA, the CDR3 is TGTGCCAGCAGCGCTTCTCTTATGAACACTGAAGCTTTCTTT. This gives the protein CASSASLMNTEAFF.